Below, 20 T cell receptor beta chains from the same sample are listed, as sequenced in a study of blood T cells in healthy people across ages. Using a J-beta primer mix together with a sample-barcoded 5' primer, a second PCR was run for roughly 6 to 11 cycles. TCRdb itself ran the 5' RACE reads through MiXCR, one entry per CDR3 protein. The data contain approximately 1,000,000 distinct CDR3 sequences, 40% to 45% of them singletons. The sample comprised blood. These receptors all stem from a woman aged 60-70 years in good health.

The chain carries TRBV7-9 and TRBJ2-1, with 8 bases matching TRBD1. This CDR3 has 15 amino acids. V shed 5 bases, J shed 7 bases, and the junction held 10 bases outside the gene matches. Germline values: CDR1 SEHNR, CDR2 FQNEAQ (reference sequence). CDR3 nucleotide sequence: TGTGCCAGCAGCCCCCCAGGGGGCGGTGGGAATGAGCAGTTCTTC. This gives the protein CASSPPGGGGNEQFF.

J is TRBJ2-1 and V is TRBV9; no reliable D call. The CDR3 is made up of 15 amino acids. V lost 8 bases and J lost 6, with 21 bases in between. Germline V gives CDR1 SGDLS, CDR2 YYNGEE. The CDR3 reads CASSPAPRGGNEQFF. CDR3 DNA sequence: TGTGCCAGTTCCCCGGCCCCTCGCGGCGGCAATGAGCAGTTCTTC.

This clonotype came up a few times. The chain links TRBV7-2 to TRBJ2-3, with 7 bases identical to TRBD2. The germline CDR1 and CDR2 sequences are SGHTA and FQGNSA. The CDR3 is 18 residues long. The V segment lost 3 bases and the J segment 1 base; nucleotides outside the gene matches: 13. CDR3: CASSLPLGGRERTDTQYF. DNA for the CDR3: TGTGCCAGCAGCTTGCCCCTCGGTGGGCGGGAGCGCACAGATACGCAGTATTTT.

This chain uses TRBV15 with TRBJ2-7; D uncertain. Trimming pared 0 bases from V and 2 bases from J, leaving 5 bases between. This CDR3 comprises 13 residues. Germline CDR1 reads LNHNV; CDR2 reads YYDKDF (reference sequence). The CDR3 here is CATSRERAYEQYF. The DNA for the CDR3 is TGTGCCACCAGCAGAGAGAGAGCCTACGAGCAGTACTTC. Full variable domain (remainder filled in from reference TRBV15 and TRBJ2-7): DAMVIQNPRYQVTQFGKPVTLSCSQTLNHNVMYWYQQKSSQAPKLLFHYYDKDFNNEADTPDNFQSRRPNTSFCFLDIRSPGLGDTAMYLCATSRERAYEQYFGPGTRLTVT.

The CDR3 protein is CASSWRKGYYGYTF. Written as DNA, the CDR3 is TGTGCCAGCAGTTGGCGGAAGGGCTACTATGGCTACACCTTC. The rearrangement links TRBV12-3 or TRBV12-4 to TRBJ1-2; no firm D call. V shed 4 bases and J shed 3 bases, with 12 bases lying between them. This CDR3 comprises 14 residues.

The chain recombines TRBV28 with TRBJ2-3, with 8 bases aligning to TRBD1. This CDR3 region has 14 residues. The J segment lost 5 bases and the V segment lost 5 bases, leaving 6 bases of the junction unmatched. The germline gives CDR1 MDHEN, CDR2 SYDVKM. The CDR3 loop is CASSRDRGRDTQYF. CDR3 sequence (DNA): TGTGCCAGCAGTCGAGACAGGGGTAGAGATACGCAGTATTTT.

This chain joins TRBV7-6 and TRBJ2-1, with 11 bases that match TRBD1. The trim removed 5 bases at V and 8 bases at J, leaving 5 bases unmatched. CDR3 length equals 14 residues. CDR1 SGHVS and CDR2 FNYEAQ come from the germline V gene. This CDR3 reads CASSHGQGAYEQFF. The CDR3 bases are TGTGCCAGCAGCCACGGACAGGGGGCCTATGAGCAGTTCTTC.

The chain joins TRBV9 to TRBJ1-2, with 10 bases fitting TRBD1. Germline V lookup: CDR1 SGDLS, CDR2 YYNGEE. This CDR3 is built from 16 residues. J lost 4 bases, V lost 1 base, and 7 bases had no gene match. Here the CDR3 DNA reads TGTGCCAGCAGCGTATCGGACAGGGGGAGCCTCTATGGCTACACCTTC. Translated: CASSVSDRGSLYGYTF.

Here the CDR3 reads CSARDGQVSNQPQHF. CDR3 bases: TGCAGTGCTAGAGATGGGCAGGTGAGCAATCAGCCCCAGCATTTT. This sequence joins TRBV20-1 and TRBJ1-5; no definite D call. There are 15 residues in the CDR3. Trimming cost V 0 bases and J 1 base, with 10 bases left between them. Germline CDR1 is DFQATT and CDR2 is SNEGSKA (reference sequence).

The chain links TRBV5-5 to TRBJ2-7; D gene unclear. Trimming pared 4 bases from V and 2 bases from J, leaving 19 bases between. The CDR3 is 16 residues long. CDR1 is SGHKS and CDR2 is YYEKEE in the germline V gene (reference sequence). For the CDR3, the DNA is TGTGCCAGCAGCCCCCCACCTCTTGCGAGTACCTACGAGCAGTACTTC. This translates into CASSPPPLASTYEQYF.

The chain carries TRBV5-6 and TRBJ2-7, with TRBD1 matching 8 bases. Germline lookup yields CDR1 SGHDT and CDR2 YYEEEE. This CDR3 is built from 16 residues. The V and J ends lost 5 bases and 0 bases, in that order; junction bases with no gene match: 10. DNA of the CDR3: TGTGCCAGCAGGCCATCCGGGACAGGAAGCTCCTACGAGCAGTACTTC. It is translated as CASRPSGTGSSYEQYF. Full variable domain (missing parts from reference TRBV5-6 and TRBJ2-7): DAGVTQSPTHLIKTRGQQVTLRCSPKSGHDTVSWYQQALGQGPQFIFQYYEEEERQRGNFPDRFSGHQFPNYSSELNVNALLLGDSALYLCASRPSGTGSSYEQYFGPGTRLTVT.

V usage is TRBV20-1 and J usage is TRBJ2-2, with D maybe TRBD2 (5 bases). CDR3 length: 15 residues. V lost 0 bases and J 6 bases, leaving 14 bases between the germline ends. Per the germline V gene, CDR1 is DFQATT and CDR2 is SNEGSKA (reference sequence). The CDR3 DNA is TGCAGTGCTAGAGATCAACGGGGAATGTCCGGGGAGCTGTTTTTT. Translation: CSARDQRGMSGELFF.

This chain links TRBV27 with TRBJ1-2; TRBD1 might be the D (5 bases). Germline values: CDR1 MNHEY, CDR2 SMNVEV (reference sequence). The CDR3 contains 15 residues. Trimming took off 0 bases at V and 6 bases at J, with 14 bases between the two ends. The CDR3, as DNA: TGTGCCAGCAGTTTATCCGGCAGGGAGGAACATGGCTACACCTTC. Translation: CASSLSGREEHGYTF.

V and J are TRBV7-9 and TRBJ2-5; D is possibly TRBD1 or TRBD2 (5 bases each). The CDR3 has 15 amino acids. Trimming left V 5 bases short and J 0 bases short, with 13 bases between. CDR1 SEHNR and CDR2 FQNEAQ come from the germline V gene (reference sequence). In DNA form, the CDR3 reads TGTGCCAGCAGCCCCAGACCGGGACACCAAGAGACCCAGTACTTC. It specifies CASSPRPGHQETQYF.

This clonotype showed up just a few times. The rearrangement uses TRBV6-6 and TRBJ1-4; TRBD1 agrees at 7 bases. The CDR3 runs to 14 residues. Germline V gene sequence: CDR1 MNHNY, CDR2 SVGAGI (reference sequence). J gave up 6 bases and V 7 bases, and 8 bases lay outside the gene matches. In DNA, the CDR3 is TGTGCCAGCACCTCGGGACAGTGGGATGAAAAACTGTTTTTT. Translating it yields CASTSGQWDEKLFF.

This chain joins TRBV11-2 and TRBJ2-5; maybe TRBD1 (5 bases). Looked up from germline, CDR1 is SGHAT and CDR2 is FQNNGV. V was cut by 6 bases and J by 4 bases, with 12 bases left in between. This CDR3 is built from 13 residues. The CDR3 reads CASRARQRETQYF. CDR3 nucleotide sequence: TGTGCCAGCAGAGCGAGACAGAGAGAGACCCAGTACTTC.

The chain carries TRBV28 and TRBJ2-2; possibly TRBD2 for D (5 bases). The CDR3 is 15 residues long. V was clipped by 2 bases and J by 4 bases, with 11 bases between them. Germline V gene data show CDR1 as MDHEN and CDR2 as SYDVKM. Here the CDR3 DNA reads TGTGCCAGCAGTTTAAGTAGCGTAGGCACCGGGGAGCTGTTTTTT. It yields the protein CASSLSSVGTGELFF.

The rearrangement joins TRBV27 to TRBJ2-1, with TRBD2 matching 8 bases. The CDR3 is 16 residues long. Germline assignment: CDR1 MNHEY and CDR2 SMNVEV (reference sequence). With V trimmed by 7 bases and J by 1 base, 9 bases remained unmatched. Here the CDR3 DNA reads TGTGCCAGCACCCTCGGAGCGGGAGATTCCTACAATGAGCAGTTCTTC. Translating gives CASTLGAGDSYNEQFF.

This chain joins TRBV28 and TRBJ2-7, with a weak D call TRBD1 (6 bases). There are 13 residues in the CDR3. Germline CDR1 MDHEN, CDR2 SYDVKM. The CDR3 spells CAAGEWGTGEQYF. The CDR3 DNA follows: TGTGCAGCAGGGGAATGGGGAACTGGCGAGCAGTACTTC.

The V gene is TRBV6-5, the J gene TRBJ2-3, with D possibly TRBD2 on 5 matching bases. The CDR3 has 15 residues. Between the trimmed V and J ends, which lost 0 bases and 6 bases, there was a span of 13 bases. Germline V gene data show CDR1 as MNHEY and CDR2 as SVGAGI. CDR3 residues: CASSYSKSGSDTQYF. The DNA for the CDR3 is TGTGCCAGCAGTTACTCGAAGAGCGGCAGCGATACGCAGTATTTT.